The following is a T cell receptor (beta chain) sequence with its context. Its target is not known. The assay was immunoSEQ multiplex PCR, and TCRdb's table has in-frame clones only and misses some. This table has about 120,000 clones, 86% appearing once. The sample originates from a study of cytomegalovirus exposure and HLA in healthy donors. Findings and caveats of the study: CMV antigen specificity of a few CMV-associated chains was confirmed in vitro.

V was shortened by 8 bases and J by 5 bases, with 9 bases between the two germline ends. CDR3 size: 11 residues. CDR1 and CDR2 from the germline V gene are MGHDK and SYGVNS. The sequenced sample consisted of PBMCs. The rearrangement joins TRBV25-1 to TRBJ2-5; no clear D. This sequence was found in a man in his late teens or twenties in good health and CMV-seronegative. The CDR3 protein is CASSPGETQYF. CDR3 DNA sequence: TGTGCCAGCTCCCCCGGGGAGACCCAGTACTTC.